Below, 26 T cell receptor beta chains from the same sample are listed, as sequenced in a study of Ad26.COV2.S vaccination and SARS-CoV-2 variants. Some clones are missing from TCRdb's copy, which holds only in-frame ones; the method was immunoSEQ multiplex PCR. This sample has around 400,000 clones, with 83% found just once. The treatment denotes: 15 to 20 received Ad26.COV2.S at low or high dose, single or two shots; a few received placebo; per-sample allocation not given. At day 63 after the first vaccine or placebo injection, samples were drawn. The sample was peripheral blood, taken in a trial of Ad26.COV2.S vaccine versus placebo. All receptors derive from a person between 18 and 65 years old who received the Ad26.COV2.S COVID-19 vaccine or a placebo.

The rearrangement joins TRBV7-9 to TRBJ2-3; TRBD2 matches 8 bases. Germline CDR1 reads SEHNR; CDR2 reads FQNEAQ (reference sequence). The CDR3 spans 17 residues. J lost 1 base, V lost 4 bases, and 10 bases had no gene match. The CDR3 reads CASSSNPRTSRTDTQYF. For the CDR3, the DNA is TGTGCCAGCAGCTCCAACCCCCGGACTAGCCGCACAGATACGCAGTATTTT.

The chain couples TRBV27 to TRBJ1-4; tentative D call: TRBD1 (5 bases). In germline, CDR1 is MNHEY, CDR2 SMNVEV (reference sequence). CDR3 length: 15 amino acids. Trimming cost V 6 bases and J 0 bases, with 11 bases left between them. CDR3 sequence (DNA): TGTGCCAGCAGGTCAGGGAGGGCAACTAATGAAAAACTGTTTTTT. It yields the protein CASRSGRATNEKLFF.

Turning to this clone: In the same sample, other DNA sequences code for this CDR3. The V gene is TRBV15, the J gene TRBJ2-7, with D perhaps matching TRBD1 (6 bases). Per germline, CDR1 LNHNV and CDR2 YYDKDF (reference sequence). Between the trimmed V and J ends, which lost 0 bases and 4 bases, there was a span of 13 bases. The CDR3 is 15 residues long. Here the CDR3 DNA reads TGTGCCACCAGCAGAGATAAGGACAGATCATACGAGCAGTACTTC. It yields the protein CATSRDKDRSYEQYF.

Concerning this clone: This sample also contains other DNA sequences that code for the same CDR3. The chain employs TRBV19 and TRBJ2-7; TRBD1 matches 7 bases. Germline CDR1 is LNHDA and CDR2 is SQIVND (reference sequence). The CDR3 covers 15 residues. V lost 5 bases to trimming and J lost 4 bases; unmatched junction nucleotides: 11. As DNA, the CDR3 is TGTGCCAGTAGTTTGCAGGCAGGGGGACGGTACGAGCAGTACTTC. Protein: CASSLQAGGRYEQYF.

The V call is TRBV11-3, the J call TRBJ2-7; D call uncertain. The CDR3 totals 16 residues. CDR1 is SGHNT, CDR2 YENEEA, per germline. Deletions cut 1 base from V and 3 bases from J, with 16 bases between. CDR3 DNA: TGTGCCAGCAGCTTAGCGTCGAGTCGAGCTGTCTACGAGCAGTACTTC. This translates into CASSLASSRAVYEQYF.

This chain connects TRBV7-2 to TRBJ1-2, with unresolved D. V was pared by 5 bases and J by 1 base, with 11 bases between. This CDR3 comprises 14 residues. Germline V gene lookup returns CDR1 SGHTA and CDR2 FQGNSA. The CDR3 region has the DNA TGTGCCAGCAGCGAAAGACGGGTTAACTATGGCTACACCTTC. Residues: CASSERRVNYGYTF.

CDR3 nucleotide sequence: TGTGCCAGCAAGCGCGACCGAGACACTGAAGCTTTCTTT. Translating gives CASKRDRDTEAFF. V and J are TRBV6-4 and TRBJ1-1, with D uncertain. There are 13 residues in the CDR3. The germline CDR1 and CDR2 sequences are MRHNA and SNTAGT. V was clipped by 7 bases and J by 3 bases, with 12 bases between them.

The V gene is TRBV19, the J gene TRBJ2-1; no reliable D call. The CDR3 sequence is 11 residues long. V gave up 4 bases and J gave up 12 bases, with 10 bases separating them. The germline V gene encodes CDR1 LNHDA and CDR2 SQIVND (reference sequence). CDR3 nucleotides: TGTGCCAGTAGTACCTGGAACAGGCAGTTCTTC. As protein: CASSTWNRQFF.

This chain joins TRBV7-3 and TRBJ2-1; possibly TRBD2 for D (5 bases). V was pared by 4 bases and J by 10 bases, with 17 bases between. CDR1 and CDR2 (germline): SGHTA, FQGTGA. This CDR3 is built from 14 residues. DNA for the CDR3: TGTGCCAGCAGCTCGACGGTAGGATCGGGGGAGCAGTTCTTC. It is translated as CASSSTVGSGEQFF.

J is TRBJ2-7 and V is TRBV18; D is perhaps TRBD1 (6 bases). Deletions cut 6 bases from V and 0 bases from J, with 9 bases between. There are 13 residues in the CDR3. CDR1 and CDR2 (germline): KGHSH, LQKENI. The CDR3 coding sequence is TGTGCCAGCTCGGGACAAAACTCCTACGAGCAGTACTTC. Amino acid sequence: CASSGQNSYEQYF.

J is TRBJ2-2 and V is TRBV9; a possible D gene is TRBD1 (5 bases). This CDR3 comprises 14 residues. In germline, CDR1 is SGDLS, CDR2 YYNGEE. Between the trimmed V and J ends, which lost 4 bases and 7 bases, there was a span of 14 bases. CDR3 DNA sequence: TGTGCCAGCAGCTCCCGACAGCTCTACGGGGAGCTGTTTTTT. It codes for CASSSRQLYGELFF.

This chain uses TRBV23-1 with TRBJ1-3; 7 bases align to TRBD1. TRBV23-1 is designated an ORF whose function remains uncertain. The CDR3 is 16 residues long. Trimming cost V 4 bases and J 7 bases; bases outside gene matches: 13. The CDR3 protein is CASSPYSGTVRNTIYF. The DNA for the CDR3 is TGCGCCAGCAGTCCATACTCCGGGACAGTCCGCAACACCATATATTTT.

The chain carries TRBV24-1 and TRBJ2-7; 7 bases map to TRBD1. Germline CDR1 and CDR2: KGHDR and SFDVKD. The junction had 6 bases not matched to a gene; V was cut back by 3 bases and J by 2 bases. CDR3 length equals 15 residues. CDR3 loop: CATSDGGQPTYEQYF. In DNA, the CDR3 is TGTGCCACCAGTGATGGGGGACAGCCAACCTACGAGCAGTACTTC.

The chain has TRBV7-9 and TRBJ1-3, with unresolved D. CDR1 is SEHNR, CDR2 FQNEAQ, per germline (reference sequence). V gave up 3 bases and J gave up 0 bases, with 6 bases separating them. The CDR3 contains 14 residues. Here the CDR3 reads CASSFGFSGNTIYF. Here the CDR3 DNA reads TGTGCCAGCAGCTTTGGTTTCTCTGGAAACACCATATATTTT.

This clone was recorded a few times. A junction end diverges from the germline sequence, so it may reflect a read error. This chain connects TRBV4-2 to TRBJ2-3; 10 bases are shared with TRBD1. Germline CDR1 is LGHNA and CDR2 is YNFKEQ. The CDR3 runs 14 residues. The CDR3 DNA is TGTGCCAGCAGCCACTGGGACAGGGGTGGCCGCTGGGATTTT. It is translated as CASSHWDRGGRWDF.

The chain employs TRBV7-9 and TRBJ1-2; D gene ambiguous. With 6 bases removed from V and 7 bases from J, the gap between germline ends came to 15 bases. This CDR3 is built from 13 residues. In germline, CDR1 is SEHNR, CDR2 FQNEAQ (reference sequence). Here the CDR3 reads CASSYLEGAGYTF. The CDR3 nucleotides are TGTGCCAGCAGTTACCTAGAGGGCGCTGGCTACACCTTC.

This clone turned up a few times. J is TRBJ2-7 and V is TRBV2; 7 positions match TRBD1. V trimming: 8 bases; J trimming: 6 bases; junction bases outside the gene matches: 4. Germline V gene data show CDR1 as SNHLY and CDR2 as FYNNEI. The CDR3 length is 11 residues. CDR3 region: CASSAGGEQYF. The CDR3 DNA reads TGTGCCAGCTCAGCAGGGGGCGAGCAGTACTTC.

CDR3 sequence: CASSQDGGENTEAFF. In DNA form, the CDR3 reads TGCGCCAGCAGCCAAGATGGAGGGGAGAACACTGAAGCTTTCTTT. This sequence joins TRBV4-3 and TRBJ1-1; D is perhaps TRBD1 (5 bases). V lost 0 bases and J lost 1, with 9 bases in between. The CDR3 loop spans 15 amino acids. Looked up from germline, CDR1 is LGHNA and CDR2 is YSLEER.

The J gene is TRBJ2-5, the V gene TRBV6-2 or TRBV6-3, with 8 bases identical to TRBD1. The J segment lost 5 bases and the V segment lost 5 bases, leaving 16 bases of the junction unmatched. The germline V gene has CDR1 MNHEY and CDR2 SVGEGT. The CDR3 extends over 17 amino acids. CDR3 residues: CASSHGFYLDRDETQYF. CDR3 nucleotides: TGTGCCAGCAGTCACGGATTCTATTTGGACAGGGATGAGACCCAGTACTTC.

This chain links TRBV29-1 with TRBJ1-2; a possible D gene is TRBD1 (6 bases). Trimming pared 7 bases from V and 4 bases from J, leaving 16 bases between. The CDR3 has 13 residues. From germline, CDR1 is SQVTM and CDR2 ANQGSEA. The CDR3 is CSARTGTLYGYTF. CDR3 nucleotides: TGCAGCGCAAGAACCGGGACACTCTATGGCTACACCTTC.

The chain has TRBV12-5 and TRBJ1-1, with D hard to call. The CDR3 sequence is 15 residues long. CDR1 is LGHNT, CDR2 FRNRAP, per germline. Trimming stripped 1 base from V and 0 bases from J, with 9 bases between. The CDR3 DNA reads as TGTGCTAGTGGTTTGGGCCTTGGGGTGAACACTGAAGCTTTCTTT. Its protein product is CASGLGLGVNTEAFF.

The chain links TRBV27 to TRBJ2-3; D unclear. The CDR3 is 14 amino acids. Germline loops: CDR1 MNHEY, CDR2 SMNVEV (reference sequence). Between the trimmed V and J ends, which lost 7 bases and 0 bases, there was a span of 11 bases. Here the CDR3 reads CASTAWGSTDTQYF. The CDR3 nucleotides read TGTGCCAGCACCGCATGGGGAAGCACAGATACGCAGTATTTT.

The genes are TRBV19 and TRBJ2-1; D ambiguous. CDR1 is LNHDA and CDR2 is SQIVND in the germline V gene (reference sequence). The CDR3 is 17 residues long. With 3 bases removed from V and 0 bases from J, the gap between germline ends came to 15 bases. The CDR3 coding sequence is TGTGCCAGTAGTATGGCTACCCAACCCCGCTCCTACAATGAGCAGTTCTTC. Residues: CASSMATQPRSYNEQFF.

The V gene is TRBV11-3, the J gene TRBJ1-1; 8 bases agree with TRBD1. This CDR3 has 11 residues. The trim removed 3 bases at V and 10 bases at J, leaving 1 base unmatched. Germline values: CDR1 SGHNT, CDR2 YENEEA. The CDR3 coding sequence is TGTGCCAGCAGCTTGGGACAGGCAGCTTTCTTT. Translation: CASSLGQAAFF.

The V gene is TRBV12-3 or TRBV12-4, the J gene TRBJ2-3, with 8 bases matching TRBD2. CDR3 length equals 13 residues. DNA for the CDR3: TGTGGCTCAACTAGCGGCCACCCCGATACGCAGTATTTT. Protein sequence: CGSTSGHPDTQYF.

This clone was seen only a few times. This chain links TRBV19 with TRBJ1-2, with TRBD1 identical over 8 bases. The CDR3 is made up of 14 amino acids. Germline V lookup: CDR1 LNHDA, CDR2 SQIVND (reference sequence). The DNA for the CDR3 is TGTGCTACTAGTCAGGGGGCGGATTCCTATGGCTACACCTTC. Translated: CATSQGADSYGYTF.